The T cell receptor beta chain described here comes from a study of neurological immune-mediated disorders. Germline lookup yields CDR1 MGHDK and CDR2 SYGVNS. After removal of 8 bases from V and 7 bases from J, the junction contained 8 bases not matched to a gene. This CDR3 spans 13 amino acids. From the 5' RACE reads, TCRdb called clonotypes with MiXCR, one entry per CDR3 protein. Of 40,000 to 45,000 distinct CDR3 sequences detected, 6% to 7% appear once; the ten largest clones hold 0.57%. This clonotype has a count of ten or more. V is TRBV25-1 and J is TRBJ2-1; TRBD2 agrees at 7 bases. This TCR was recovered from a woman in her thirties or forties in good health. Sequencing was carried out using CD4+ T cells from blood. The CDR3 is CASGGSGWNEQFF. The CDR3 nucleotides are TGTGCCAGCGGGGGTAGCGGGTGGAATGAGCAGTTCTTC.